This T cell receptor beta chain was identified during a study of blood T cell repertoires in COVID-19. Looking at the study overall: Material from acute and convalescent COVID-19 was sourced from the United States, Italy and Spain.

The authors' processing: From reference gene primer amplification, estimates of nucleated cell counts were derived. TCRdb keeps only in-frame clones here, not all; method: immunoSEQ multiplex PCR. D and trimming come from the DNA, and the V and J calls and clone size come from that table. The table lists 250,000 to 300,000 clones, roughly nine tenths of them singletons. From germline, CDR1 is LNHDA and CDR2 SQIVND (reference sequence). Trimming cost V 5 bases and J 7 bases, with 23 bases left between them. The CDR3 sequence is 16 residues long. A Seattle source enrolled patients during active infection and followed them longitudinally.

The chain employs TRBV19 and TRBJ1-2; maybe TRBD1 (5 bases). The sample taken for sequencing was peripheral blood. The receptor comes from a woman in her twenties or thirties with COVID-19, enrolled during active disease. CDR3 in DNA: TGTGCCAGTAGTGCGTTACCCGGGACCCAAGCGGGTGGCTACACCTTC. Its protein is CASSALPGTQAGGYTF.